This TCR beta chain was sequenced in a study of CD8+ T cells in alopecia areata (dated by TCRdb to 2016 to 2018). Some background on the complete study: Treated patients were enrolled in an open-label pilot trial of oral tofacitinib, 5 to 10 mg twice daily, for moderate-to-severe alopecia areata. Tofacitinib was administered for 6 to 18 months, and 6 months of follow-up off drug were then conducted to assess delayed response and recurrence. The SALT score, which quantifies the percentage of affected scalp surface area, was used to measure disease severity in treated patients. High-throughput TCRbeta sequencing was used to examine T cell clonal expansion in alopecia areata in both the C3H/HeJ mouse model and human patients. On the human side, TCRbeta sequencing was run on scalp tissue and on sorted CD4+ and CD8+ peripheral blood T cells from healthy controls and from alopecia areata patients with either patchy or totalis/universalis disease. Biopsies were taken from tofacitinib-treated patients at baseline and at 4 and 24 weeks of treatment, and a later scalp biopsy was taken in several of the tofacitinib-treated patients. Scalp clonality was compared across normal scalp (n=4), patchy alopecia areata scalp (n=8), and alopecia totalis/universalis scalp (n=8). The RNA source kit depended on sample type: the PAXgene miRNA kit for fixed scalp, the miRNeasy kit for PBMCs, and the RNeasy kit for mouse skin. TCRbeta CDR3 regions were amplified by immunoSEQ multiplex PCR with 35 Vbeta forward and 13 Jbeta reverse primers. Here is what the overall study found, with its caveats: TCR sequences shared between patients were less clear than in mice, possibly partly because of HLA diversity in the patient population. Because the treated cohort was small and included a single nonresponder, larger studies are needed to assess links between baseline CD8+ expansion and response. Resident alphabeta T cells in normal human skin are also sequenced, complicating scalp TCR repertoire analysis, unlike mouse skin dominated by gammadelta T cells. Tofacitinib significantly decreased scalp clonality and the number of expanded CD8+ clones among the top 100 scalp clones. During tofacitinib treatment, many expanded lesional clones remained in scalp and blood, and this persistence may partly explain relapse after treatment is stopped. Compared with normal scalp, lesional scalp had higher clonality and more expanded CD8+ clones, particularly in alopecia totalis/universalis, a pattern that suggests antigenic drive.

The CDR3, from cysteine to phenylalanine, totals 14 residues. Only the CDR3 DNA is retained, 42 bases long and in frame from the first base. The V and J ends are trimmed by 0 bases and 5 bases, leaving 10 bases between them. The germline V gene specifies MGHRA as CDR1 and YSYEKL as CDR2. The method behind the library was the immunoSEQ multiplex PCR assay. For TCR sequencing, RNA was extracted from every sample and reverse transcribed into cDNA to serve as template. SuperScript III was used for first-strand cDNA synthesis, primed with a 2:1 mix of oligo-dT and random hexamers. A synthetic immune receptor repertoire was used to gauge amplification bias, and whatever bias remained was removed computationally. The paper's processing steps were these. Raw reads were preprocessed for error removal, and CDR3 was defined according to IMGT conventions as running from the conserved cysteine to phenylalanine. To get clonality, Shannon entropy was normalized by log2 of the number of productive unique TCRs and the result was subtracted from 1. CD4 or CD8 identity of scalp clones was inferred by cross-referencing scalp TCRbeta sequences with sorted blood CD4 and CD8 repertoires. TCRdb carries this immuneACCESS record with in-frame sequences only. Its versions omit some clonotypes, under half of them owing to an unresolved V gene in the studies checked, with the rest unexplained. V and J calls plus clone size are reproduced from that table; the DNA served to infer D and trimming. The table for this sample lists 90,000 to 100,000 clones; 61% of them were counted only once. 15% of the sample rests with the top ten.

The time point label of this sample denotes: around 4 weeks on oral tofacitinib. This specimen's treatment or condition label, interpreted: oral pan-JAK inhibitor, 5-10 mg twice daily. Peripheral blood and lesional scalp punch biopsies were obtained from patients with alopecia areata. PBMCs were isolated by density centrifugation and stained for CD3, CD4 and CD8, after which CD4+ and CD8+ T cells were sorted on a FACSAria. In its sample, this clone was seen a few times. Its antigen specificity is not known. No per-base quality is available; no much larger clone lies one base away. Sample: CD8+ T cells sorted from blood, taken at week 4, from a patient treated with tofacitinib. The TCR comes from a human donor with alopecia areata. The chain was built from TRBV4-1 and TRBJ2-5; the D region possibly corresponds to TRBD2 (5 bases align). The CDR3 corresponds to CASSQEEVWETQYF. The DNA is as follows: TGCGCCAGCAGCCAAGAGGAGGTGTGGGAGACCCAGTACTTC.